This T cell receptor (beta chain) was obtained from a study of cytomegalovirus exposure and HLA in healthy donors. General study points: No immune exposure information besides CMV serostatus was available. A later analysis found common viral pathogens apparently linked to several of the most significant clusters. It was likely that a cluster of highly shared sequence variants was a sequencing artifact.

Primers included in the PCR were 60 Vbeta and 13 Jbeta primers. Only in-frame clones appear in the TCRdb table, and some are missing; sequencing was by immunoSEQ multiplex PCR. The sample has some 150,000 clones. With regard to this clone: Its cognate antigen is unknown.

Germline CDR1 SGHVS, CDR2 FNYEAQ. CDR3 length: 13 residues. V was pared by 3 bases and J by 0 bases, with 3 bases between. The study sampled nominally healthy donors, though unrecorded immune exposures were likely. Sequenced material: PBMCs. V gene TRBV7-6 combines with J gene TRBJ2-1; D is undetermined. The receptor's source is a woman under 30 in good health and CMV-seropositive. CDR3 sequence reads: CASSFSSYNEQFF. The CDR3 DNA is TGTGCCAGCAGCTTTAGCTCCTACAATGAGCAGTTCTTC. The full variable domain, in which reference TRBV7-6 and TRBJ2-1 provide the parts outside the CDR3, is GAGVSQSPRYKVTKRGQDVALRCDPISGHVSLYWYRQALGQGPEFLTYFNYEAQQDKSGLPNDRFSAERPEGSISTLTIQRTEQRDSAMYRCASSFSSYNEQFFGPGTRLTVL.